This TCR beta chain derives from a study of blood T cell repertoires in COVID-19. As for the study in general: Sources were T cells, B-cell-depleted T cells, or PBMCs; the material itself was cDNA or gDNA.

The germline V gene encodes CDR1 MNHEY and CDR2 SMNVEV (reference sequence). The CDR3 totals 13 residues. After removal of 8 bases from V and 4 bases from J, the junction contained 7 bases not matched to a gene. The Seattle patients joined while their infection was active and were tracked longitudinally afterward. Original analysis: The assay estimated nucleated cells by amplifying reference gene primers. Method: immunoSEQ multiplex PCR; TCRdb's copy keeps in-frame clones and lacks some. D and trimming come from the DNA, and the V and J calls and clone size come from that table. The sample shows 95,000 to 150,000 clones, 90% of them seen only once.

Input material: peripheral blood. This sequence joins TRBV27 and TRBJ2-7; 8 nucleotides align to TRBD1. The receptor's source is a woman between 55 and 75 years old with COVID-19, enrolled during active disease. CDR3 sequence reads: CASSGGGYYEQYF. CDR3 DNA: TGTGCCAGCTCAGGGGGCGGATATTACGAGCAGTACTTC.